This T cell receptor beta chain was retrieved from a study of T cells in localized non-small cell lung cancer. Sequenced by immunoSEQ multiplex PCR; TCRdb stores in-frame clones only, minus some. The sample has 2,500 to 3,500 clones; around a quarter are singletons. The source material was normal lung tissue next to the tumor, sampled before any cancer treatment. The receptor was derived from a male donor aged 60 or over with stage II lung adenocarcinoma.

Here the CDR3 reads CASSQSSVNSGANVLTF. In nucleotides, the CDR3 is TGTGCCAGCAGCCAATCTTCAGTCAACTCTGGGGCCAACGTCCTGACTTTC. J is TRBJ2-6 and V is TRBV16; D not resolved. V lost 0 bases to trimming and J lost 0 bases, with 9 bases between them. This CDR3 region has 17 residues. The V gene's germline CDR1 is KGHSY and CDR2 FQNENV.